Listed below are T cell receptor beta chains from one sample, sequenced in a study of T cell responses to AZD1222 COVID-19 vaccine. Clones were read by immunoSEQ multiplex PCR, and TCRdb kept only the in-frame ones, dropping some. The sample lists just over 150,000 clones, about 89% occurring once. The sample consisted of peripheral blood, taken 28 days after the second AZD1222 dose. These receptors came from an adult who received the AZD1222 COVID-19 vaccine. CDR3s include the opening cysteine and the closing phenylalanine or tryptophan. The D gene is left open where the match is weak. Size tells how often a clone was seen (once, few, many) or the class of an expanded clone, and some rows leave it out.

j_call | d_call | v_call | clone_size | cdr3_aa | cdr3_nt
TRBJ1-6 | NA | TRBV28 | NA | CASSSVGIYNSPLHF | TGTGCCAGCAGTTCCGTAGGCATTTATAATTCACCCCTCCACTTT
TRBJ2-7 | NA | TRBV6-5 | NA | CASSQAHEQYF | TGTGCCAGCTCCCAGGCCCACGAGCAGTACTTC
TRBJ1-5 | NA | TRBV7-2 | NA | CASSLLPSNQPQHF | TGTGCCAGCAGCTTACTACCCAGCAATCAGCCCCAGCATTTT
TRBJ2-1 | TRBD2 | TRBV7-2 | once | CASSSSGRYGEQFF | TGTGCCAGCAGCTCTAGCGGGAGGTATGGTGAGCAGTTCTTC
TRBJ2-3 | NA | TRBV7-2 | NA | CASSLAGWGTDTQYF | TGTGCCAGCAGCTTAGCAGGGTGGGGCACAGATACGCAGTATTTT
TRBJ2-2 | NA | TRBV7-8 | NA | CASSTRLGPNTGELFF | TGTGCCAGCAGCACGCGGCTAGGGCCTAACACCGGGGAGCTGTTTTTT
TRBJ1-5 | NA | TRBV6-2/TRBV6-3 | NA | CASSPNLRSNQPQHF | TGTGCCAGCAGTCCCAATTTACGAAGCAATCAGCCCCAGCATTTT
TRBJ2-2 | TRBD1 | TRBV9 | few | CASSLRPTGGSNTGELFF | TGTGCCAGCAGCTTACGGCCTACAGGGGGCTCGAACACCGGGGAGCTGTTTTTT
TRBJ2-7 | NA | TRBV20-1 | once | CSASVHGGSYEQYF | TGCAGTGCTAGTGTCCATGGGGGGTCCTACGAGCAGTACTTC
TRBJ2-1 | TRBD2 | TRBV19 | few | CASTPLGESSGIDNEQFF | TGTGCCAGTACCCCCCTGGGTGAGTCTAGCGGGATTGACAATGAGCAGTTCTTC